Described below is a single T cell receptor (beta chain) sequence and its context. Its antigen is as yet unknown. The CDR3 totals 13 residues. Trimming left V 4 bases short and J 4 bases short, with 8 bases between. Germline loops: CDR1 SNHLY, CDR2 FYNNEI. The entry originates in a study of post-analysis software for immune sequencing data. Study outcomes and limitations: Patients showed TRBV5-6, TRBV5-1 and TRBV20-1 among five TRBV segments more frequent than in controls.

cDNA libraries for TCR beta contained unique molecular identifiers. TCRdb re-derived calls from the PCR reads in MiXCR, one entry per CDR3 protein. The table lists fewer than 850,000 distinct CDR3 sequences, about 32% of them singletons. The sequenced material came from blood. The receptor's source is a girl between 10 and 17 years old with multiple sclerosis. The genes are TRBV2 and TRBJ2-1; a weak D match, TRBD2 (5 bases). The CDR3 coding sequence is TGTGCCAGCAGTGCGGGGAGATACAATGAGCAGTTCTTC. As protein: CASSAGRYNEQFF.